This TCR beta chain was captured by sequencing in a study of blood T cell repertoires in COVID-19. Across the whole study: The United States, Italy and Spain supplied acute and convalescent COVID-19 samples.

Clones were sequenced by immunoSEQ multiplex PCR, and TCRdb holds only the in-frame ones, with some missing. The data show some 250,000 clones, around 88% seen once. This CDR3 has 17 residues. V gave up 6 bases and J gave up 4 bases, with 21 bases separating them. Per germline, CDR1 SNHLY and CDR2 FYNNEI. The chain has TRBV2 and TRBJ2-2; tentatively, D is TRBD1 (7 bases). The sequenced sample consisted of peripheral blood. The TCR was taken from a man of 80 years or more with acute or convalescent COVID-19. Here the CDR3 reads CASRFPGGGIGTGELFF. The CDR3 DNA reads TGTGCCAGCAGATTTCCTGGAGGGGGCATCGGCACCGGGGAGCTGTTTTTT.